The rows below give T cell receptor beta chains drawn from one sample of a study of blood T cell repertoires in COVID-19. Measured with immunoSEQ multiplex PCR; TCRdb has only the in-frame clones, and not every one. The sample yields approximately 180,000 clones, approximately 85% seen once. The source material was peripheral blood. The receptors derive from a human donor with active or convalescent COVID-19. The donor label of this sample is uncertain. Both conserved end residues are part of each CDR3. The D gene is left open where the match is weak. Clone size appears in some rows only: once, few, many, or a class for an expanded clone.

DNA: TGTGCCACCGAAGGACTAGCGGGAGACGGAGATACGCAGTATTTT
CDR3: CATEGLAGDGDTQYF
D: TRBD2
V: TRBV24-1
size: -
J: TRBJ2-3

DNA: TGTGCCAGCAGTGAGGGAGGAGACTATGGCTACACCTTC
CDR3: CASSEGGDYGYTF
D: -
V: TRBV2
size: once
J: TRBJ1-2

DNA: TGTGCCAGCACCCGGGACAGGGTCTCACCCCTCCACTTT
CDR3: CASTRDRVSPLHF
D: TRBD1
V: TRBV12-3/TRBV12-4
size: -
J: TRBJ1-6

DNA: TGTGCCAGCAGTCCCTTAGGAGTTAGGCCCGCCGATACGCAGTATTTT
CDR3: CASSPLGVRPADTQYF
D: -
V: TRBV6-7
size: -
J: TRBJ2-3

DNA: TGCAGCGTTCAACCGGGACAGGGGCCCTCCTACGAGCAGTACTTC
CDR3: CSVQPGQGPSYEQYF
D: TRBD1
V: TRBV29-1
size: once
J: TRBJ2-7

DNA: TGCGCCAGCAGCTTGCAGGGAACGAACACCGGGGAGCTGTTTTTT
CDR3: CASSLQGTNTGELFF
D: -
V: TRBV5-1
size: -
J: TRBJ2-2

DNA: TGTGCCACCGGGCAGGGTGAACCCGAGCAGTACTTC
CDR3: CATGQGEPEQYF
D: -
V: TRBV15
size: -
J: TRBJ2-7

DNA: TGTGCCAGCAGCCATACAAGGACACCCATCTACGAGCAGTACTTC
CDR3: CASSHTRTPIYEQYF
D: -
V: TRBV3-1/TRBV3-2
size: -
J: TRBJ2-7

DNA: TGTGCCAGCAGTTTACGGGTTCGGGGGACTAGCGGCTACGAGCAGTACTTC
CDR3: CASSLRVRGTSGYEQYF
D: TRBD2
V: TRBV28
size: -
J: TRBJ2-7

DNA: TGTGCCTCGGGCAGAGACAGCTACGAGCAGTACTTC
CDR3: CASGRDSYEQYF
D: -
V: TRBV28
size: -
J: TRBJ2-7

DNA: TGTGCCAGCAATAACGGACAGGGTTCCAACGTCCTGACTTTC
CDR3: CASNNGQGSNVLTF
D: TRBD1
V: TRBV7-3
size: few
J: TRBJ2-6

DNA: TGTGCCAGTACCGGGGCGAACACCGGGGAGCTGTTTTTT
CDR3: CASTGANTGELFF
D: -
V: TRBV19
size: once
J: TRBJ2-2

DNA: TGTGCCAGCAGCCTCCCCTTGGCGACAGGGGGTCATGGCTACACCTTC
CDR3: CASSLPLATGGHGYTF
D: TRBD1
V: TRBV7-9
size: once
J: TRBJ1-2

DNA: TGTGCCTGGAGTTGGGGTAGCGATCAGCCCCAGCATTTT
CDR3: CAWSWGSDQPQHF
D: -
V: TRBV30
size: -
J: TRBJ1-5

DNA: TGTGCCAGCAGCCCCAAGGGGTCGGCCGGGGAGCTGTTTTTT
CDR3: CASSPKGSAGELFF
D: -
V: TRBV7-6
size: -
J: TRBJ2-2

DNA: TGCGCCAGCAGCCAAGTAACAGGGGGTAATTCACCCCTCCACTTT
CDR3: CASSQVTGGNSPLHF
D: TRBD1
V: TRBV4-3
size: -
J: TRBJ1-6

DNA: TGTGCCACAAACGGGCCTCGGGGGACCCAGTACTTC
CDR3: CATNGPRGTQYF
D: -
V: TRBV6-5
size: -
J: TRBJ2-5

DNA: TGTGCCAGCAGTTTATGGGGGGGGACAGGGGAGGCGAAAAGCTCCTACGAGCAGTACTTC
CDR3: CASSLWGGTGEAKSSYEQYF
D: TRBD1
V: TRBV28
size: once
J: TRBJ2-7

DNA: TGTGCCAGCCGAGGGGGGGGCGGGACTGAAGCTTTCTTT
CDR3: CASRGGGGTEAFF
D: -
V: TRBV28
size: -
J: TRBJ1-1

DNA: TGTGCCATCAGTGAAACAGGGACGGGCTATGGCTACACCTTC
CDR3: CAISETGTGYGYTF
D: -
V: TRBV10-3
size: -
J: TRBJ1-2

DNA: TGCGCCAGCAGCTTGGACGGACAGGGGGCGTCTGGGGCCAACGTCCTGACTTTC
CDR3: CASSLDGQGASGANVLTF
D: TRBD1
V: TRBV5-1
size: -
J: TRBJ2-6

DNA: TGTGCCAGCAGCGTAGCGGGTAGCGGGAGGGCCGGGGAGACCCAGTACTTC
CDR3: CASSVAGSGRAGETQYF
D: TRBD2
V: TRBV9
size: -
J: TRBJ2-5

DNA: TGCGCCAGCAGCACAACCGTAGCGGGAGGGGACAATGAGCAGTTCTTC
CDR3: CASSTTVAGGDNEQFF
D: TRBD2
V: TRBV5-1
size: few
J: TRBJ2-1

DNA: TGTGCCAGCAGTTTGAACATCTACGAGCAGTACTTC
CDR3: CASSLNIYEQYF
D: -
V: TRBV12-3/TRBV12-4
size: -
J: TRBJ2-7

DNA: TGTGCCAGCAGTTATTACAGGGGAACTGAAGCTTTCTTT
CDR3: CASSYYRGTEAFF
D: TRBD1
V: TRBV6-2/TRBV6-3
size: -
J: TRBJ1-1

DNA: TGTGCCAGCAGCTTAATACAGGGAGGGTCTGAAGCTTTCTTT
CDR3: CASSLIQGGSEAFF
D: -
V: TRBV7-9
size: many
J: TRBJ1-1

DNA: TGTGCCATCAGTGAAGAAAACGGACACTCTGGAAACACCATATATTTT
CDR3: CAISEENGHSGNTIYF
D: -
V: TRBV10-3
size: -
J: TRBJ1-3

DNA: TGTGCCAGCAGGAGCAGGGGTACCGGAGATACGCAGTATTTT
CDR3: CASRSRGTGDTQYF
D: -
V: TRBV11-3
size: -
J: TRBJ2-3

DNA: TGTGCCAGCATCGACAGGGCAACCTACGAGCAGTACTTC
CDR3: CASIDRATYEQYF
D: TRBD1
V: TRBV27
size: -
J: TRBJ2-7

DNA: TGTGCCAGCTCACCACTCATTCCGGGGAGGGCCGGCACAGATACGCAGTATTTT
CDR3: CASSPLIPGRAGTDTQYF
D: TRBD2
V: TRBV18
size: -
J: TRBJ2-3

DNA: TGTGCCAGTATCGATCCGGGACTAGCGGGAGGGGGTGCGAATGAGCAGTTCTTC
CDR3: CASIDPGLAGGGANEQFF
D: TRBD2
V: TRBV19
size: -
J: TRBJ2-1

DNA: TGTGCCAGCAGCCCGGGACAGGGGGGGATTAGCAATCAGCCCCAGCATTTT
CDR3: CASSPGQGGISNQPQHF
D: TRBD1
V: TRBV9
size: -
J: TRBJ1-5

DNA: TGTGCCAGCAGTTCCGGAACAGGGAAGGGGCAGTATTTT
CDR3: CASSSGTGKGQYF
D: -
V: TRBV12-3/TRBV12-4
size: -
J: TRBJ2-3

DNA: TGTGCCATCACCCAGACCCGGCAGGGCCTAGCGGGCGTTAATACGCAGTATTTT
CDR3: CAITQTRQGLAGVNTQYF
D: TRBD2
V: TRBV10-3
size: -
J: TRBJ2-3

DNA: TGTGCCAGCAGCTTGCGCACTAACACAGATACGCAGTATTTT
CDR3: CASSLRTNTDTQYF
D: -
V: TRBV3-1/TRBV3-2
size: few
J: TRBJ2-3

DNA: TGTGCCAGCAGCCGCCAGGCAGGGTGGGAAGCTTTCTTT
CDR3: CASSRQAGWEAFF
D: -
V: TRBV28
size: -
J: TRBJ1-1

DNA: TGTGCCACCTCAACCACGGAGGAAAACATTCGGTACTTC
CDR3: CATSTTEENIRYF
D: -
V: TRBV2
size: -
J: TRBJ2-5

DNA: TGTGCCACCAGTGACGTCCCAGATACGCAGTATTTT
CDR3: CATSDVPDTQYF
D: -
V: TRBV24-1
size: -
J: TRBJ2-3

DNA: TGTGCCAGCAGCGTAGGACAGCTAGATACGCAGTATTTT
CDR3: CASSVGQLDTQYF
D: -
V: TRBV9
size: -
J: TRBJ2-3

DNA: TGCGCCAGCAGCTTGTCGGGGGAGCAGTTCTTC
CDR3: CASSLSGEQFF
D: -
V: TRBV5-1
size: -
J: TRBJ2-1

DNA: TGTGCCAGCAGCTTAAACAGGGCTAATTCACCCCTCCACTTT
CDR3: CASSLNRANSPLHF
D: -
V: TRBV7-2
size: -
J: TRBJ1-6

DNA: TGTGCCACCAGCAGCCCCCCGCCTAGCACCCTTCACAATGAGCAGTTCTTC
CDR3: CATSSPPPSTLHNEQFF
D: -
V: TRBV15
size: few
J: TRBJ2-1

DNA: TGCAGCGTTTTTTCCGGGGGCTACACCTTC
CDR3: CSVFSGGYTF
D: -
V: TRBV29-1
size: -
J: TRBJ1-2

DNA: TGTGCCAGCAGTGAATATTGGACAGGCTCCTACGAGCAGTACTTC
CDR3: CASSEYWTGSYEQYF
D: TRBD1
V: TRBV6-1
size: -
J: TRBJ2-7

DNA: TGTGCCAGTGGGGGGACAGGGGCTATCGTTGAAAAACTGTTTTTT
CDR3: CASGGTGAIVEKLFF
D: TRBD1
V: TRBV2
size: -
J: TRBJ1-4

DNA: TGTGCCAGTAGACGGACCCTAACAGGGCAATACGAGCAGTACTTC
CDR3: CASRRTLTGQYEQYF
D: -
V: TRBV19
size: -
J: TRBJ2-7

DNA: TGTGCCAGCAGTTTGTCAGCGGGAGGAGGAGATACGCAGTATTTT
CDR3: CASSLSAGGGDTQYF
D: TRBD2
V: TRBV28
size: -
J: TRBJ2-3

DNA: TGTGCCAGCAGTTTCCCCGTCGGGGTATCCAATCAGCCCCAGCATTTT
CDR3: CASSFPVGVSNQPQHF
D: -
V: TRBV27
size: -
J: TRBJ1-5

DNA: TGTGCCAGCATAGCAGGGGAAGGTTCACCCCTCCACTTT
CDR3: CASIAGEGSPLHF
D: -
V: TRBV2
size: -
J: TRBJ1-6

DNA: TGTGCCAGCAGCCTCCATAGCGGGAGGGCCGGCGAGCAGTACTTC
CDR3: CASSLHSGRAGEQYF
D: TRBD2
V: TRBV3-1/TRBV3-2
size: -
J: TRBJ2-7

DNA: TGCGCCAGCAGCCAACGTTCCGGGACAGGGGATGAAAAACTGTTTTTT
CDR3: CASSQRSGTGDEKLFF
D: TRBD1
V: TRBV4-1
size: -
J: TRBJ1-4

DNA: TGTGCCAGCAGCGCTACTAGTGAAGAGACCCAGTACTTC
CDR3: CASSATSEETQYF
D: -
V: TRBV5-4
size: -
J: TRBJ2-5

DNA: TGCAGCGTAGCGACTGGGGCCAACGTCCTGACTTTC
CDR3: CSVATGANVLTF
D: -
V: TRBV29-1
size: -
J: TRBJ2-6

DNA: TGTGCCAGCAGCGGTGACAGGGGGCTTTCCGGAAACACCATATATTTT
CDR3: CASSGDRGLSGNTIYF
D: TRBD1
V: TRBV5-4
size: -
J: TRBJ1-3

DNA: TGTGCCAGCAGTCCCCACCAGGCGGGGGGCCCTACGCAGTACTTC
CDR3: CASSPHQAGGPTQYF
D: TRBD2
V: TRBV28
size: -
J: TRBJ2-7

DNA: TGTGCCAGCAGTTATCGGACAGCTACGAGCAATCAGCCCCAGCATTTT
CDR3: CASSYRTATSNQPQHF
D: -
V: TRBV6-2/TRBV6-3
size: -
J: TRBJ1-5

DNA: TGTGCCAGCAGCCAATCGCGGGGGGCAGATACGCAGTATTTT
CDR3: CASSQSRGADTQYF
D: TRBD2
V: TRBV3-1/TRBV3-2
size: -
J: TRBJ2-3

DNA: TGCGCCAGCAGCTTACAGGGACCCCAAACCAATGGCGAGCAGTACTTC
CDR3: CASSLQGPQTNGEQYF
D: -
V: TRBV5-1
size: -
J: TRBJ2-7

DNA: TGTGCCAGCAGTACCGGGACTACTTTCAATGAGCAGTTCTTC
CDR3: CASSTGTTFNEQFF
D: TRBD2
V: TRBV27
size: -
J: TRBJ2-1

DNA: TGTGCCAGCAGCCCCCAGCCCAGGGTAGGTGGCTACACCTTC
CDR3: CASSPQPRVGGYTF
D: -
V: TRBV7-8
size: -
J: TRBJ1-2